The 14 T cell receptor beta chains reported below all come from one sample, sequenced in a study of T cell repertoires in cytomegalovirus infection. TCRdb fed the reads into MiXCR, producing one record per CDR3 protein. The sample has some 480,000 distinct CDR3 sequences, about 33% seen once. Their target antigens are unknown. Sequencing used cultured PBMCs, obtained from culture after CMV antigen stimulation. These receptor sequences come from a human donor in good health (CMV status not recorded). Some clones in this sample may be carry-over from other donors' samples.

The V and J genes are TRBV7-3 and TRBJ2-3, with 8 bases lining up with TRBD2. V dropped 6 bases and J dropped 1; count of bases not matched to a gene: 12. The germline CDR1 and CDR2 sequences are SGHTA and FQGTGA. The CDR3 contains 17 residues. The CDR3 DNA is TGTGCCAGCAGTCGGGGGGGAAGTCCGGGAGGCACAGATACGCAGTATTTT. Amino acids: CASSRGGSPGGTDTQYF.

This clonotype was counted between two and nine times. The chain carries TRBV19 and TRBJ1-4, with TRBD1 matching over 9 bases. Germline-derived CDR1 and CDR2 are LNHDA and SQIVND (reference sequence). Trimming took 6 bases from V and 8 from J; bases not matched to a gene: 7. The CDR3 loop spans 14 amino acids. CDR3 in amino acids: CASRRQGVQEKLFF. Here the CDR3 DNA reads TGTGCCAGTAGAAGACAGGGGGTACAAGAAAAACTGTTTTTT.

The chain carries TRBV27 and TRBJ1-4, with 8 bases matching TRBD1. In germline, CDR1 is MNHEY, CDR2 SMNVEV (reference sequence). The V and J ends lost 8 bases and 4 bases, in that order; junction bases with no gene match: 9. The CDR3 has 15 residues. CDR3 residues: CASGQGRGFNEKLFF. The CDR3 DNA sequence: TGTGCCAGCGGACAGGGTAGAGGTTTTAATGAAAAACTGTTTTTT.

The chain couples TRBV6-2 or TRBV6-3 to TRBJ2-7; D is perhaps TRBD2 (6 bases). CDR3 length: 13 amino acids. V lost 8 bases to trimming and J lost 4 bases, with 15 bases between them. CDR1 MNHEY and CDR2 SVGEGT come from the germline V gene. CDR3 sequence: CASRSGGRYEQYV. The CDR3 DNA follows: TGTGCCAGCCGCTCCGGGGGTAGATACGAGCAGTACGTC.

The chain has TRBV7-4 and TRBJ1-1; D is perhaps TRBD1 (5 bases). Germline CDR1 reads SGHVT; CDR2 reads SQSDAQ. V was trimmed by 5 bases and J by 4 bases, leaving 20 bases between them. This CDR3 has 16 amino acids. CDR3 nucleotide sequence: TGTGCCAGCAGCCTCCAACCCGTAAGGGGTATCACTGAAGCTTTCTTT. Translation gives CASSLQPVRGITEAFF.

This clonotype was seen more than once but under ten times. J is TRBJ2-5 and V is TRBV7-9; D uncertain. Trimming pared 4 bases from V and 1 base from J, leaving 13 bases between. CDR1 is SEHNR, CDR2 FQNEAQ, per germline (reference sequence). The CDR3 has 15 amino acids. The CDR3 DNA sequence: TGTGCCAGCAGCTCTACGGAACAGTTCCAAGAGACCCAGTACTTC. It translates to CASSSTEQFQETQYF.

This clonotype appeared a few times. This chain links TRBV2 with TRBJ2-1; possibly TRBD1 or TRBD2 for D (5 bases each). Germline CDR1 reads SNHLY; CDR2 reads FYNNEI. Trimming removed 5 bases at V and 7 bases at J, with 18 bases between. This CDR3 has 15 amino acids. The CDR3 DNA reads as TGTGCCAGCAGTTTCCGGGGCAGGGTGTCGAATGAGCAGTTCTTC. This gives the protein CASSFRGRVSNEQFF.

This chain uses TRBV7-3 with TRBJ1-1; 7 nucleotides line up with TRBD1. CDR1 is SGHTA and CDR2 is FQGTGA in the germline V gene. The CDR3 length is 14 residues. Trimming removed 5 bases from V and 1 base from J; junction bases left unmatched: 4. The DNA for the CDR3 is TGTGCCAGCAGCCAGGGACAGTCGAACACTGAAGCTTTCTTT. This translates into CASSQGQSNTEAFF. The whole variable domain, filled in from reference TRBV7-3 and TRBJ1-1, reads GAGVSQTPSNKVTEKGKYVELRCDPISGHTALYWYRQSLGQGPEFLIYFQGTGAADDSGLPNDRFFAVRPEGSVSTLKIQRTERGDSAVYLCASSQGQSNTEAFFGQGTRLTVV.

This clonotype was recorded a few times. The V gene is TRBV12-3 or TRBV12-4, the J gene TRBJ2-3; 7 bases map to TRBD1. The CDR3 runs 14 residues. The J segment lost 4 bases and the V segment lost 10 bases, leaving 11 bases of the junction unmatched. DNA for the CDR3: TGTGCCACCTCAACGACAGGGAGTGCAGATACGCAGTATTTT. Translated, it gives CATSTTGSADTQYF.

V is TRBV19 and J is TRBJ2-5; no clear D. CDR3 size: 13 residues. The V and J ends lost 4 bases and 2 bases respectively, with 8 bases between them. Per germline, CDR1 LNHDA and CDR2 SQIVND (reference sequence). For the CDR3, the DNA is TGTGCCAGTAGTAGAAGGTATCAAGAGACCCAGTACTTC. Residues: CASSRRYQETQYF.

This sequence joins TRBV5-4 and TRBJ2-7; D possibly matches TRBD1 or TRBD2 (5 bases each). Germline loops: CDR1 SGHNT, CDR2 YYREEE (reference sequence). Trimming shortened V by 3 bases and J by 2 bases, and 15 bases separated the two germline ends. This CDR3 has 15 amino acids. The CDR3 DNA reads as TGTGCCAGCAGCTCCGGGACCTGGGGACCCTACGAGCAGTACTTC. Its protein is CASSSGTWGPYEQYF. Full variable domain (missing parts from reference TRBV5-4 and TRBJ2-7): ETGVTQSPTHLIKTRGQQVTLRCSSQSGHNTVSWYQQALGQGPQFIFQYYREEENGRGNFPPRFSGLQFPNYSSELNVNALELDDSALYLCASSSGTWGPYEQYFGPGTRLTVT.

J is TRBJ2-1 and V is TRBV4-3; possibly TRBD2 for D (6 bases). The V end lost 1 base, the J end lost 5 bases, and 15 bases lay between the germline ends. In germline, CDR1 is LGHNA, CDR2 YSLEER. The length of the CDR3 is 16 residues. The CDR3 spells CASSQVRGRNNNEQFF. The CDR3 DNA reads TGCGCCAGCAGCCAAGTTCGGGGGAGAAACAACAATGAGCAGTTCTTC.

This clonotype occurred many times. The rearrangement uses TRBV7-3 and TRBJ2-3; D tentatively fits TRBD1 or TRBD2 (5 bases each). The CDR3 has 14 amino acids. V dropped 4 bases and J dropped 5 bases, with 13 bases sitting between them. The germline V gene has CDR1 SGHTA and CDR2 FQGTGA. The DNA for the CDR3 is TGTGCCAGCAGCTCGGGCAGGGCGGGAGATACGCAGTATTTT. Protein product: CASSSGRAGDTQYF.

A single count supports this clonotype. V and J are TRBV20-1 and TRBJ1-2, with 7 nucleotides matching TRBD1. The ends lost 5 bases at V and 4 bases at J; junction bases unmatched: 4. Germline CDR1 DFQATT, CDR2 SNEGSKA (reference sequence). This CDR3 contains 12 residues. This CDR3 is CSASNRGYGYTF. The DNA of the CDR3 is TGCAGTGCTTCGAACAGGGGCTATGGCTACACCTTC.